This T cell receptor (beta chain) is from a study of shared clonotypes between healthy human individuals. Overall study results and limits: It was expected that sequencing depth would affect clonotype sharing among donors.

In the original workflow: Owing to the provision of junction-only sequences devoid of quality scores by immunoSEQ, filtering differed. Generated by immunoSEQ multiplex PCR, the TCRdb table keeps only in-frame clones and is missing some. V and J calls and clone size are those listed in that table; D and trimming were worked out from the DNA. The table lists 450,000 to 600,000 clones, 75% to 85% of them singletons. All participating donors were Caucasian adults from Nashville, Tennessee. The CDR3 length is 14 residues. J gave up 6 bases and V 4 bases, and 7 bases lay outside the gene matches. In germline, CDR1 is SGHTA, CDR2 FQGNSA. This clone showed up just once. What it recognizes is unknown.

The genes are TRBV7-2 and TRBJ2-3, with 7 bases that match TRBD2. The sequence came from a woman aged 40 to 50 in good health. Some clones in this sample may be carry-over from other donors' samples. Sample: PBMCs. The CDR3 DNA reads TGTGCCAGCAGCTCTCCGACTAGCCCGGATACGCAGTATTTT. Its translation: CASSSPTSPDTQYF.